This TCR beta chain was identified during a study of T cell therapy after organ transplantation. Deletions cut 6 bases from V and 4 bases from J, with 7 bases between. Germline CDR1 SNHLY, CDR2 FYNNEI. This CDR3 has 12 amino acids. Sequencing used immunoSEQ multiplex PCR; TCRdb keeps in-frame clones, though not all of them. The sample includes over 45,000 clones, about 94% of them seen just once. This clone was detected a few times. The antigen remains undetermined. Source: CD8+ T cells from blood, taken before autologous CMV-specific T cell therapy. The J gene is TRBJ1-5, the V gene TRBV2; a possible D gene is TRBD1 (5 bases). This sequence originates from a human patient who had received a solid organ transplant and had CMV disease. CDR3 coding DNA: TGTGCCAGCAGGGGGCAGAATCAGCCCCAGCATTTT. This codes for CASRGQNQPQHF.